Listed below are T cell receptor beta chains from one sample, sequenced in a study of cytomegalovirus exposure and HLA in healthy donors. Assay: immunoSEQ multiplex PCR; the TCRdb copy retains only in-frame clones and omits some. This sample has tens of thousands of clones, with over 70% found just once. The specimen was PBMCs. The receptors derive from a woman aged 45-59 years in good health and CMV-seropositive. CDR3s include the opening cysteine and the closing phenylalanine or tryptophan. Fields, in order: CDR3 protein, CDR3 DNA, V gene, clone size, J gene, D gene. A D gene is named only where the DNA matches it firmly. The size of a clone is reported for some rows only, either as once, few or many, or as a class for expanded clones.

CDR3aa: CASSQAVAGNTIYF
CDR3nt: TGTGCCAGCAGCCAAGCGGTAGCTGGAAACACCATATATTTT
v_gene: TRBV4-2
abundance: few
j_gene: TRBJ1-3
d_gene: -

CDR3aa: CASSVESFDNEQFF
CDR3nt: TGTGCCAGCAGCGTAGAAAGCTTCGACAATGAGCAGTTCTTC
v_gene: TRBV9
abundance: -
j_gene: TRBJ2-1
d_gene: -

CDR3aa: CASSPSSGSTDTQYF
CDR3nt: TGTGCCAGCAGCCCCTCTAGCGGGAGCACAGATACGCAGTATTTT
v_gene: TRBV5-4
abundance: -
j_gene: TRBJ2-3
d_gene: TRBD2

CDR3aa: CASTGSSYNSPLHF
CDR3nt: TGTGCCTCTACAGGGAGCTCCTATAATTCACCCCTCCACTTT
v_gene: TRBV30
abundance: -
j_gene: TRBJ1-6
d_gene: -

CDR3aa: CASSLRGENTGELFF
CDR3nt: TGCGCCAGCAGCCTCAGGGGGGAGAACACCGGGGAACTGTTTTTT
v_gene: TRBV5-1
abundance: -
j_gene: TRBJ2-2
d_gene: -

CDR3aa: CASSLLAGEEQFF
CDR3nt: TGTGCCAGCAGCTTGCTAGCGGGAGAGGAGCAGTTCTTC
v_gene: TRBV7-2
abundance: -
j_gene: TRBJ2-1
d_gene: TRBD2

CDR3aa: CASSRHSGSTDTQYF
CDR3nt: TGTGCCAGCAGCCGTCACTCGGGAAGCACAGATACGCAGTATTTT
v_gene: TRBV7-9
abundance: -
j_gene: TRBJ2-3
d_gene: -

CDR3aa: CASSYFNRGRAEAFF
CDR3nt: TGTGCCAGCAGTTACTTTAACAGGGGCCGGGCTGAAGCTTTCTTT
v_gene: TRBV6-5
abundance: -
j_gene: TRBJ1-1
d_gene: TRBD1

CDR3aa: CASGLGLVADTQYF
CDR3nt: TGTGCTAGTGGTTTGGGACTAGTCGCAGATACGCAGTATTTT
v_gene: TRBV12-5
abundance: -
j_gene: TRBJ2-3
d_gene: -

CDR3aa: CASSEALRGQHGYTF
CDR3nt: TGTGCCAGCAGTGAAGCGCTTCGGGGACAACATGGCTACACCTTC
v_gene: TRBV2
abundance: -
j_gene: TRBJ1-2
d_gene: -

CDR3aa: CASSGWEEGRDFHNEQFF
CDR3nt: TGTGCCAGCAGTGGATGGGAGGAGGGCCGGGACTTTCACAATGAGCAGTTCTTC
v_gene: TRBV2
abundance: -
j_gene: TRBJ2-1
d_gene: -

CDR3aa: CASSSGTGVIETQYF
CDR3nt: TGTGCCAGCAGCTCGGGGACAGGGGTGATAGAGACCCAGTACTTC
v_gene: TRBV7-6
abundance: once
j_gene: TRBJ2-5
d_gene: TRBD1

CDR3aa: CASSTTGQGAGNTIYF
CDR3nt: TGTGCCAGTAGTACTACGGGACAGGGGGCTGGAAACACCATATATTTT
v_gene: TRBV19
abundance: -
j_gene: TRBJ1-3
d_gene: TRBD1

CDR3aa: CASSLDREETQYF
CDR3nt: TGTGCCAGCAGCTTGGATAGGGAGGAGACCCAGTACTTC
v_gene: TRBV5-6
abundance: -
j_gene: TRBJ2-5
d_gene: -

CDR3aa: CASSQGDTLNYGYTF
CDR3nt: TGCGCCAGCAGCCAAGGGGACACCCTTAACTATGGCTACACCTTC
v_gene: TRBV4-1
abundance: -
j_gene: TRBJ1-2
d_gene: -

CDR3aa: CASSAGGKRGDTIYF
CDR3nt: TGTGCCAGCAGCGCGGGGGGTAAACGAGGAGACACCATATATTTT
v_gene: TRBV9
abundance: -
j_gene: TRBJ1-3
d_gene: -

CDR3aa: CASKLEGGVGYTF
CDR3nt: TGTGCCAGCAAACTCGAGGGAGGGGTCGGCTACACCTTC
v_gene: TRBV6-6
abundance: -
j_gene: TRBJ1-2
d_gene: -

CDR3aa: CASSVNTGHIQYF
CDR3nt: TGTGCCAGCAGCGTAAATACTGGTCACATTCAGTACTTC
v_gene: TRBV9
abundance: -
j_gene: TRBJ2-4
d_gene: -

CDR3aa: CAWSVQWGFNTEAFF
CDR3nt: TGTGCCTGGAGTGTACAATGGGGCTTTAACACTGAAGCTTTCTTT
v_gene: TRBV30
abundance: -
j_gene: TRBJ1-1
d_gene: -

CDR3aa: CASRPDTGTEAFF
CDR3nt: TGCGCCAGCAGACCTGATACAGGGACTGAAGCTTTCTTT
v_gene: TRBV5-1
abundance: -
j_gene: TRBJ1-1
d_gene: -

CDR3aa: CASSSRESNVLTF
CDR3nt: TGTGCCAGCTCGTCCAGGGAATCCAACGTCCTGACTTTC
v_gene: TRBV18
abundance: -
j_gene: TRBJ2-6
d_gene: -

CDR3aa: CASSGGLDLSTGELFF
CDR3nt: TGTGCCAGCAGCGGGGGACTAGATCTTTCCACCGGGGAGCTGTTTTTT
v_gene: TRBV28
abundance: -
j_gene: TRBJ2-2
d_gene: TRBD2

CDR3aa: CASSVDLYTEAFF
CDR3nt: TGTGCCAGCAGCGTAGATCTGTACACTGAAGCTTTCTTT
v_gene: TRBV9
abundance: -
j_gene: TRBJ1-1
d_gene: -

CDR3aa: CASRIGAGGNTIYF
CDR3nt: TGTGCCAGCAGGATTGGGGCTGGGGGAAACACCATATATTTT
v_gene: TRBV2
abundance: few
j_gene: TRBJ1-3
d_gene: -

CDR3aa: CSVEDLGTGVWTEAFF
CDR3nt: TGCAGCGTTGAAGATCTAGGCACAGGGGTATGGACTGAAGCTTTCTTT
v_gene: TRBV29-1
abundance: -
j_gene: TRBJ1-1
d_gene: TRBD1

CDR3aa: CASSLTTRAGGRGTQYF
CDR3nt: TGTGCCAGCAGCTTGACTACACGAGCGGGAGGTCGGGGTACGCAGTATTTT
v_gene: TRBV7-3
abundance: -
j_gene: TRBJ2-3
d_gene: TRBD2

CDR3aa: CASSYSIRGREKLFF
CDR3nt: TGTGCCAGCAGTTACTCGATTCGAGGCCGTGAAAAACTGTTTTTT
v_gene: TRBV6-7
abundance: -
j_gene: TRBJ1-4
d_gene: -

CDR3aa: CASSTGGFGTPDTQYF
CDR3nt: TGTGCCAGCAGCACGGGGGGTTTCGGCACCCCAGATACGCAGTATTTT
v_gene: TRBV11-3
abundance: -
j_gene: TRBJ2-3
d_gene: TRBD2

CDR3aa: CASSTLWGVEGYTF
CDR3nt: TGTGCCAGCAGCACCCTCTGGGGGGTGGAAGGCTACACCTTC
v_gene: TRBV5-6
abundance: -
j_gene: TRBJ1-2
d_gene: -

CDR3aa: CASSLDSLADNEQFF
CDR3nt: TGTGCCAGCAGCTTAGATTCCCTAGCGGACAATGAGCAGTTCTTC
v_gene: TRBV7-8
abundance: once
j_gene: TRBJ2-1
d_gene: TRBD2

CDR3aa: CASKLAGVGGGYNEQFF
CDR3nt: TGTGCCAGCAAGCTAGCGGGAGTGGGAGGGGGGTACAATGAGCAGTTCTTC
v_gene: TRBV2
abundance: -
j_gene: TRBJ2-1
d_gene: TRBD2

CDR3aa: CASSLKAGAADTQYF
CDR3nt: TGTGCCAGCAGTTTAAAGGCGGGGGCCGCAGATACGCAGTATTTT
v_gene: TRBV28
abundance: -
j_gene: TRBJ2-3
d_gene: -

CDR3aa: CAWEDLRSSDTQYF
CDR3nt: TGTGCCTGGGAAGACCTACGGAGTTCAGATACGCAGTATTTT
v_gene: TRBV30
abundance: once
j_gene: TRBJ2-3
d_gene: -

CDR3aa: CASSPGVAPAHGYTF
CDR3nt: TGTGCCAGCAGCCCCGGAGTAGCCCCGGCACATGGCTACACCTTC
v_gene: TRBV5-6
abundance: few
j_gene: TRBJ1-2
d_gene: -

CDR3aa: CSSSPRSDGYTF
CDR3nt: TGTTCCAGCAGCCCCCGTTCCGATGGCTACACCTTC
v_gene: TRBV7-9
abundance: few
j_gene: TRBJ1-2
d_gene: -

CDR3aa: CSVGLQLGKLFF
CDR3nt: TGCAGCGTCGGACTTCAACTAGGAAAACTGTTTTTT
v_gene: TRBV29-1
abundance: -
j_gene: TRBJ1-4
d_gene: -

CDR3aa: CASSDRRAGGTTDTQYF
CDR3nt: TGTGCCAGCAGTGATCGACGAGCGGGAGGAACCACAGATACGCAGTATTTT
v_gene: TRBV2
abundance: -
j_gene: TRBJ2-3
d_gene: TRBD2

CDR3aa: CSAVDSVYGYTF
CDR3nt: TGCAGCGCCGTGGACAGTGTCTATGGCTACACCTTC
v_gene: TRBV29-1
abundance: -
j_gene: TRBJ1-2
d_gene: -

CDR3aa: CATSREYRGYEQYF
CDR3nt: TGTGCCACCAGCAGAGAATACAGGGGCTACGAGCAGTACTTC
v_gene: TRBV15
abundance: -
j_gene: TRBJ2-7
d_gene: TRBD1

CDR3aa: CASNQLAAEGGELFF
CDR3nt: TGTGCCAGCAATCAACTAGCTGCCGAAGGCGGGGAGCTGTTTTTT
v_gene: TRBV6-1
abundance: -
j_gene: TRBJ2-2
d_gene: -

CDR3aa: CASSVVASGGADEQFF
CDR3nt: TGTGCCAGCAGCGTAGTGGCTAGCGGGGGGGCCGATGAGCAGTTCTTC
v_gene: TRBV9
abundance: -
j_gene: TRBJ2-1
d_gene: TRBD2

CDR3aa: CASSRIRLAVETQYF
CDR3nt: TGTGCCAGCAGCCGGATACGACTAGCGGTCGAGACCCAGTACTTC
v_gene: TRBV6-1
abundance: -
j_gene: TRBJ2-5
d_gene: TRBD2

CDR3aa: CASSGGTGVYEKLFF
CDR3nt: TGTGCCAGCAGCGGGGGGACAGGGGTTTATGAAAAACTGTTTTTT
v_gene: TRBV9
abundance: -
j_gene: TRBJ1-4
d_gene: TRBD1

CDR3aa: CASSLLAGGNETQYF
CDR3nt: TGTGCCAGCAGCCTACTAGCGGGGGGGAACGAGACCCAGTACTTC
v_gene: TRBV27
abundance: once
j_gene: TRBJ2-5
d_gene: TRBD2

CDR3aa: CASSQTGGSNQPQHF
CDR3nt: TGTGCCAGCAGCCAAACGGGGGGGAGCAATCAGCCCCAGCATTTT
v_gene: TRBV14
abundance: -
j_gene: TRBJ1-5
d_gene: -